This T cell receptor (beta chain) was captured in a study of response to subunit inactivated influenza vaccine. Study results and limitations: It was the authors' suggestion that each seasonal influenza vaccination recruits few new T cells.

Trimming stripped 5 bases from V and 6 bases from J, with 13 bases between. This CDR3 comprises 14 residues. Germline loops: CDR1 SGHTA, CDR2 FQGNSA. MiXCR, run by TCRdb on the RT-PCR reads, gives a single entry per CDR3 protein. The sample lists 500,000 to 750,000 distinct CDR3 sequences; roughly 15% were seen once. A remark on this clonotype: Its antigen is not known.

The chain employs TRBV7-2 and TRBJ2-2, with D maybe TRBD1 (6 bases). This receptor was obtained from a man in his fifties or sixties who received an inactivated influenza vaccine. Material: PBMCs from blood, obtained 12 days after vaccination. The CDR3 loop reads CASSPRQAPGELFF. The CDR3 nucleotides are TGTGCCAGCAGCCCTCGACAGGCCCCCGGGGAGCTGTTTTTT.